This T cell receptor (beta chain) was sequenced in a study of identifying expanded T cells in peripheral blood. Assay: immunoSEQ multiplex PCR; the TCRdb copy retains only in-frame clones and omits some. The data show approximately 91,000 clones, approximately 89% seen once. The CDR3 totals 15 residues. Germline V gene sequence: CDR1 SGHTA, CDR2 FQGNSA. J lost 2 bases, V lost 2 bases, and 4 bases had no gene match. The source of this sequence is a person between 18 and 75 years old in good health. Sequenced: blood. The V call is TRBV7-2, the J call TRBJ2-7; TRBD1 matches at 9 bases. CDR3 nucleotides: TGTGCCAGCAGCTTATGGGGACAGGGTACCTACGAGCAGTACTTC. Translating gives CASSLWGQGTYEQYF.